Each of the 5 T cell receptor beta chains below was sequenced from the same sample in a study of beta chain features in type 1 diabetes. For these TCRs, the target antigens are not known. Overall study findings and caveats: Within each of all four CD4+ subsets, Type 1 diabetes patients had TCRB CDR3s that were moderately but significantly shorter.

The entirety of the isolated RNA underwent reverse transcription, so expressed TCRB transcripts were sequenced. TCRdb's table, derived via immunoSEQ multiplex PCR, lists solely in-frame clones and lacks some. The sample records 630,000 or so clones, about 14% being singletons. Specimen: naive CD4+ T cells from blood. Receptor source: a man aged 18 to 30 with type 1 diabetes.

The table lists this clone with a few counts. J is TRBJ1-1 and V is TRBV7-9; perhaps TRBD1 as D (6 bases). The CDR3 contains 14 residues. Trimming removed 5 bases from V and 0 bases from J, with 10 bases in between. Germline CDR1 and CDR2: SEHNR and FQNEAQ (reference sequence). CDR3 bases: TGTGCCAGCAGCGCCCAGGGGATGAACACTGAAGCTTTCTTT. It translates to CASSAQGMNTEAFF.

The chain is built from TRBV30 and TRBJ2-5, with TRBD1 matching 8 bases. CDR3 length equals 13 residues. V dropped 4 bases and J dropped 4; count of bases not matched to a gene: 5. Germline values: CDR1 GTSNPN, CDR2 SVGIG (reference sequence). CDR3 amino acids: CAWNIQGGETQYF. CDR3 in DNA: TGTGCCTGGAACATACAGGGGGGAGAGACCCAGTACTTC. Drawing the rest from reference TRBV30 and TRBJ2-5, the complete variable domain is SQTIHQWPATLVQPVGSPLSLECTVEGTSNPNLYWYRQAAGRGLQLLFYSVGIGQISSEVPQNLSASRPQDRQFILSSKKLLLSDSGFYLCAWNIQGGETQYFGPGTRLLVL.

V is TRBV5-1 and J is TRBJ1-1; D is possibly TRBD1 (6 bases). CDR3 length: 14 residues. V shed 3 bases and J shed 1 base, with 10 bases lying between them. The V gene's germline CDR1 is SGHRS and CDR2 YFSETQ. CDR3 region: CASSSGQKNTEAFF. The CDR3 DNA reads TGCGCCAGCAGCTCAGGACAGAAGAACACTGAAGCTTTCTTT. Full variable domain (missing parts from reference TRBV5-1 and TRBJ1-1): KAGVTQTPRYLIKTRGQQVTLSCSPISGHRSVSWYQQTPGQGLQFLFEYFSETQRNKGNFPGRFSGRQFSNSRSEMNVSTLELGDSALYLCASSSGQKNTEAFFGQGTRLTVV.

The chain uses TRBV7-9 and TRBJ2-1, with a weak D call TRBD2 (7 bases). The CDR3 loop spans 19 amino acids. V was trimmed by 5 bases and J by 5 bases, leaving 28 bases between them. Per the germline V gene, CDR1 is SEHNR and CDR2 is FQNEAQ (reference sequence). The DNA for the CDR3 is TGTGCCAGCAGCCGTAGGGGGGGACTGTCCCGTACAACGCACAATGAGCAGTTCTTC. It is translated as CASSRRGGLSRTTHNEQFF.

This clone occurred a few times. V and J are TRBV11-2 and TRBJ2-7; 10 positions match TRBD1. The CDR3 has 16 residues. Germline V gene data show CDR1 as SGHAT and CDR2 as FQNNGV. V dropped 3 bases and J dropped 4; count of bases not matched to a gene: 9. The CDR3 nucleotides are TGTGCCAGCAGCTTCGAGCCGGGACAGGGGACTTACGAGCAGTACTTC. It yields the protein CASSFEPGQGTYEQYF.